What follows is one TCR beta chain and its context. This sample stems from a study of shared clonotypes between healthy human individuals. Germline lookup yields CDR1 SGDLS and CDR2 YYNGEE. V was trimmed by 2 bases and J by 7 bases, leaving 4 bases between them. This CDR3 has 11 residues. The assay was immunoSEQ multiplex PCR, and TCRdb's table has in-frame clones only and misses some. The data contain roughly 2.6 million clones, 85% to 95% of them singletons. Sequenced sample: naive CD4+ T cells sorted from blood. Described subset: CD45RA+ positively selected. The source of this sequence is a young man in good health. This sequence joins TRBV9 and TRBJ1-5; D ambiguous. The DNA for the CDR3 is TGTGCCAGCAGCGTCGCGCAGCCCCAGCATTTT. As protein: CASSVAQPQHF.